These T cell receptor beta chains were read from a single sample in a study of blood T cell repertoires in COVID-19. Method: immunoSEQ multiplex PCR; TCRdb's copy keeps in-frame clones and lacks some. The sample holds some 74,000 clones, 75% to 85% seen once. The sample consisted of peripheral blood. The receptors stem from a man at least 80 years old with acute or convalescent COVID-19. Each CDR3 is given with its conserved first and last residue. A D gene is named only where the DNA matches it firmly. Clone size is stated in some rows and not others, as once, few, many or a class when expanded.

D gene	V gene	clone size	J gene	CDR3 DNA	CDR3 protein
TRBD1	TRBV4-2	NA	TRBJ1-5	TGTGCCAGCAGCCGACAGGGGGATAGCAATCAGCCCCAGCATTTT	CASSRQGDSNQPQHF
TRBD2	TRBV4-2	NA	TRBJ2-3	TGTGCCAGCAGCCATGCCTTTAGCGGGGGGGCATTTCTCACAACAGATACGCAGTATTTT	CASSHAFSGGAFLTTDTQYF
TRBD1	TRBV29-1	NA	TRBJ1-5	TGCAGCGTATCATTCGGGACAGGGCGTAATCAGCCCCAGCATTTT	CSVSFGTGRNQPQHF
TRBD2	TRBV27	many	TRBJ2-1	TGTGCCAGCAGTATAGCGGGGACGTACAATGAGCAGTTCTTC	CASSIAGTYNEQFF
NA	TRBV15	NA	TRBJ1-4	TGTGCCACCAGCAGGGAGACCCTCCTTACCAATGAAAAACTGTTTTTT	CATSRETLLTNEKLFF
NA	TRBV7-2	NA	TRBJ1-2	TGTGCCAGCAGCTTCGGGACAACTTATGGCTACACCTTC	CASSFGTTYGYTF
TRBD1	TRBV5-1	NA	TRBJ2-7	TGCGCCAGCAGCCCATCGACAGGGGCTTTTTACGAGCAGTACTTC	CASSPSTGAFYEQYF
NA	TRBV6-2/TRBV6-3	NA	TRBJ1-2	TGTGCCAGCAGTTACCTACGGGACTCGGAGGGCTACACCTTC	CASSYLRDSEGYTF
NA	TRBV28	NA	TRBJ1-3	TGTGCCAGCAGTACCCCCGGTTCAAGTACCATATATTTT	CASSTPGSSTIYF
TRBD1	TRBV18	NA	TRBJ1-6	TGTGCCAGCTCACTCGGGACAGAACCTAATTCACCCCTCCACTTT	CASSLGTEPNSPLHF
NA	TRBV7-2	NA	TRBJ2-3	TGTGCCAGCAGCTTAGAGATGACGGCAGGGCCCACAGATACGCAGTATTTT	CASSLEMTAGPTDTQYF
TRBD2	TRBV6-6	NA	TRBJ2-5	TGTGCCAGCAGTTACGGGACTAAACGGCTGGAGACCCAGTACTTC	CASSYGTKRLETQYF
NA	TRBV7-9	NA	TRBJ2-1	TGTGCCAGCAGCTTAGGTCAGGGTAATTACAATGAGCAGTTCTTC	CASSLGQGNYNEQFF
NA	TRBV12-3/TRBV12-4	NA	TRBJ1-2	TGTGCCAGCAGTTTAATTGGAGGGAAGGGCTACACCTTC	CASSLIGGKGYTF
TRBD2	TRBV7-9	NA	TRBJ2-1	TGTGCCAGCAGCTCGCTTTATGAGGGACTAGCGGCATACAATGAGCAGTTCTTC	CASSSLYEGLAAYNEQFF
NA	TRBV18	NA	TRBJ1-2	TGTGCCAGCTCACCACTAGAGGACAGCAACTATGGCTACACCTTC	CASSPLEDSNYGYTF
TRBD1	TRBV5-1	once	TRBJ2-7	TGCGCCAGCAGCCCGTCCGGGACAGGAGCCTACGAGCAGTACTTC	CASSPSGTGAYEQYF
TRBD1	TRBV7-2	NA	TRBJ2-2	TGTGCCAGCAGCTTTGACCAGGGGGCTGACACCGGGGAGCTGTTTTTT	CASSFDQGADTGELFF
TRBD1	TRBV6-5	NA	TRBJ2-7	TGTGCCAGCGGGACAGGTACCTACGAGCAGTACTTC	CASGTGTYEQYF
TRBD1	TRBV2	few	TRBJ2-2	TGTGCCAGCAGAACAGGGGATTCGAACACCGGGGAGCTGTTTTTT	CASRTGDSNTGELFF
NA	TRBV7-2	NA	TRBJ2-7	TGTGCCAGCAGCTTCGCAGGGTACGAGCAGTACTTC	CASSFAGYEQYF
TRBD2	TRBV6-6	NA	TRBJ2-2	TGTGCCAGCAGTCCCGGGACTAGCGGGGGGCGGCTCTTCGGGGAGCTGTTTTTT	CASSPGTSGGRLFGELFF
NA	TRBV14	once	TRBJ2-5	TGTGCCAGCAGCCTCGGGACTGTATTTCGGGAGACCCAGTACTTC	CASSLGTVFRETQYF
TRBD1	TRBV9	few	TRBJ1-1	TGTGCCAGCAGCGGACGGGACAGGGGAGAAGCTTTCTTT	CASSGRDRGEAFF
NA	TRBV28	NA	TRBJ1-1	TGTGCCAGCAGCTCAACAGGAACTAACACTGAAGCTTTCTTT	CASSSTGTNTEAFF
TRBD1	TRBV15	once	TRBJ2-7	TGTGCCACCAGCAGTGACAGGGTAGGGACCTACGAGCAGTACTTC	CATSSDRVGTYEQYF
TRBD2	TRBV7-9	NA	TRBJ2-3	TGTGCCAGCAGCCCCCTGGGTAGCGGGAGCACAGATACGCAGTATTTT	CASSPLGSGSTDTQYF
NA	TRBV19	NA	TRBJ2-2	TGTGCCAGTAGTATAGGGGTCAGGGCCGGGGAGCTGTTTTTT	CASSIGVRAGELFF
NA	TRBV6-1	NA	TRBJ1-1	TGTGCCAGCAGTGACCCCGGACTGTTGAACACTGAAGCTTTCTTT	CASSDPGLLNTEAFF
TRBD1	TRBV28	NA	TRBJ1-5	TGTGCCAGCAGTCGCAGACAGGGGGGAAATCAGCCCCAGCATTTT	CASSRRQGGNQPQHF
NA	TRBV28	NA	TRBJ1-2	TGTGCCAGCAGTTTAGGGGGGGCGCGCGGCTACACCTTC	CASSLGGARGYTF
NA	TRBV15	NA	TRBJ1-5	TGTGCCACCAGCAGAGATTGGAGTCAGCCCCAGCATTTT	CATSRDWSQPQHF
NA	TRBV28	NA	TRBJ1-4	TGTGCCAGCAAAAGACAAGTTAATGAAAAACTGTTTTTT	CASKRQVNEKLFF
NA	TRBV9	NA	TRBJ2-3	TGCGCCAGCAGCGGAGCAGATACGCAGTATTTT	CASSGADTQYF
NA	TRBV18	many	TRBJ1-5	TGTGCCAGCTCACTTCCAGGACAGCCCCAGCATTTT	CASSLPGQPQHF
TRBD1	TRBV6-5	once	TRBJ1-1	TGTGCCAGCACCGCGACAGGGCCGAGACCTGAAGCTTTCTTT	CASTATGPRPEAFF
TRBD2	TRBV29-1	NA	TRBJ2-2	TGCAGCGTTGTGGGTCAGGGAGGGAGCGGGACCGGGGAGCTGTTTTTT	CSVVGQGGSGTGELFF
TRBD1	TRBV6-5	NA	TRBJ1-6	TGTGCCAGCAGTTATAGGGGTGACAGGGTACGTTCACCCCTCCACTTT	CASSYRGDRVRSPLHF
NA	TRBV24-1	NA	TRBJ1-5	TGTGCCACCAGTGATTTGAACGGTCAGCCCCAGCATTTT	CATSDLNGQPQHF
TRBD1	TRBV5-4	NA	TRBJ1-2	TGTGCCAGCAGTTTTACAGGGGGCGTTGGCTACACCTTC	CASSFTGGVGYTF
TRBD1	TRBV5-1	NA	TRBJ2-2	TGCGCCAGCAGCCGCCGACAGGGTAACACCGGGGAGCTGTTTTTT	CASSRRQGNTGELFF
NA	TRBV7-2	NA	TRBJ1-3	TGTGCCAGCAGCTTAAGGGGGAGCTCTGGAAACACCATATATTTT	CASSLRGSSGNTIYF
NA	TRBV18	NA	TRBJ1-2	TGTGCCAGCTCACAAACGGACACAATCTATGGCTACACCTTC	CASSQTDTIYGYTF
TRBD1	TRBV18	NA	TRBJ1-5	TGTGCCAGCTCAGATCAGGGGGCGAGTCAGCCCCAGCATTTT	CASSDQGASQPQHF
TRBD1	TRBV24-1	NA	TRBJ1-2	TGTGCCACCATCACGAGACAGGGGTTGAACTATGGCTACACCTTC	CATITRQGLNYGYTF
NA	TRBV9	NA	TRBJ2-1	TGTGCCAGCAGCGCCCCCATCTCGGGGGAGGTGAATGAGCAGTTCTTC	CASSAPISGEVNEQFF
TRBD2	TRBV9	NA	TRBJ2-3	TGTGCCAGCAGCGTAGCTAGCGGGGACACAGATACGCAGTATTTT	CASSVASGDTDTQYF
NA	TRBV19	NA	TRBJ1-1	TGTGCCAGTAGTCGGGGGGGGATCGTTAACACTGAAGCTTTCTTT	CASSRGGIVNTEAFF
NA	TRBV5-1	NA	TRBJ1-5	TGCGCCAGCAGCTTGGTTGGGGGGCGGGAGAATCAGCCCCAGCATTTT	CASSLVGGRENQPQHF
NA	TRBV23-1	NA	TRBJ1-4	TGCGCCAGCAGTCAATCTCGCCTACCTAGGTCTAATGAAAAACTGTTTTTT	CASSQSRLPRSNEKLFF
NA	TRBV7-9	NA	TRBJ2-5	TGTGCCAGCAGCCAAAGCAGGGCGGAGACCCAGTACTTC	CASSQSRAETQYF